The 7 T cell receptor beta chains in this list originate from one sample, sequenced in a study of cytomegalovirus exposure and HLA in healthy donors. Primers for the PCR totalled 60 Vbeta and 13 Jbeta. TCRdb's table, derived via immunoSEQ multiplex PCR, lists solely in-frame clones and lacks some. The sample lists about 220,000 clones; 82% were seen once. What was sequenced was PBMCs. The receptors originated from a man aged 35 to 55 in good health and CMV-seropositive.

J is TRBJ1-1 and V is TRBV30; possible D gene TRBD1, 6 bases. CDR3 length: 12 amino acids. From germline, CDR1 is GTSNPN and CDR2 SVGIG (reference sequence). V was clipped by 2 bases and J by 4 bases, with 8 bases between them. CDR3 protein: CAWSRGATEAFF. CDR3 sequence (DNA): TGTGCCTGGAGTCGGGGGGCCACTGAAGCTTTCTTT.

CDR3 amino acids: CASSLDRAGNTIYF. DNA for the CDR3: TGTGCCAGCAGCTTGGACAGGGCTGGAAACACCATATATTTT. This chain joins TRBV5-6 and TRBJ1-3, with TRBD1 as a possible D gene (6 bases). The germline V gene has CDR1 SGHDT and CDR2 YYEEEE. The CDR3 extends over 14 amino acids. Trimming cost V 0 bases and J 2 bases, with 6 bases left between them.

The V gene is TRBV5-1, the J gene TRBJ2-3, with 8 bases that match TRBD2. The germline gives CDR1 SGHRS, CDR2 YFSETQ. The V and J ends lost 6 bases and 3 bases, in that order; junction bases with no gene match: 6. The CDR3 spans 14 residues. This CDR3 is CASTAGAVTDTQYF. The CDR3 DNA sequence: TGCGCCAGCACAGCGGGAGCGGTTACAGATACGCAGTATTTT.

The V gene is TRBV27, the J gene TRBJ2-7; 7 positions match TRBD2. CDR3 size: 12 residues. J gave up 2 bases and V 8 bases, and 3 bases lay outside the gene matches. The germline CDR1 and CDR2 sequences are MNHEY and SMNVEV (reference sequence). The CDR3 sequence is CASGGLAYEQYF. The CDR3, as DNA: TGTGCCAGCGGAGGACTAGCCTACGAGCAGTACTTC.

The chain uses TRBV29-1 and TRBJ1-1, with 9 bases identical to TRBD1. V lost 7 bases, J lost 5 bases, and 11 bases stayed unmatched. The V gene's germline CDR1 is SQVTM and CDR2 ANQGSEA. CDR3 size: 14 residues. CDR3 protein: CSAPGTGSWTEAFF. As DNA, the CDR3 is TGCAGCGCCCCCGGGACAGGGTCGTGGACTGAAGCTTTCTTT.

The sample holds one count of this clone. The gene calls are TRBV5-1 and TRBJ2-1; D not resolved. Germline V gene sequence: CDR1 SGHRS, CDR2 YFSETQ. V lost 4 bases, J lost 0 bases, and 11 bases lay in between. The CDR3 runs 15 residues. The CDR3 DNA is TGCGCCAGCAGCCCTACACAGAGCTCCTACAATGAGCAGTTCTTC. As protein: CASSPTQSSYNEQFF.

The chain joins TRBV27 to TRBJ1-2; a weak D match, TRBD1 (5 bases). Germline CDR1 is MNHEY and CDR2 is SMNVEV (reference sequence). This CDR3 region has 14 residues. Trimming removed 3 bases at V and 2 bases at J, with 10 bases between. Here the CDR3 reads CASSLQGPNYGYTF. Written as DNA, the CDR3 is TGTGCCAGCAGTTTGCAGGGTCCCAACTATGGCTACACCTTC.